The rows below give T cell receptor beta chains drawn from one sample of a study of graft-versus-host responses after intestinal transplantation. The table came from immunoSEQ multiplex PCR; TCRdb's copy has only in-frame clones and leaves some out. The table lists some 50,000 clones, around 84% of them singletons. No antigen is known for these receptors. The material was unstimulated CD4+ T cells sorted from spleen or lymph node cells, obtained before transplant. Receptors originate from a human donor who was the organ donor for an intestinal transplant. Each CDR3 is given with its conserved first and last residue. The D gene is left open where the match is weak. A row's size may be missing; if present it is once, few, many or a size class.

j_gene	d_gene	v_gene	abundance	CDR3aa	CDR3nt
TRBJ2-1	.	TRBV30	once	CAWKPGGFGNEQFF	TGTGCCTGGAAACCAGGGGGGTTTGGCAATGAGCAGTTCTTC
TRBJ2-2	.	TRBV5-4	.	CASSLEGLFTGELFF	TGTGCCAGCAGCTTGGAGGGGCTTTTCACCGGGGAGCTGTTTTTT
TRBJ1-3	.	TRBV4-3	.	CASSQDRGNTIYF	TGCGCCAGCAGCCAAGACAGGGGAAACACCATATATTTT
TRBJ2-3	.	TRBV10-3	.	CAISSTDTQYF	TGTGCCATCAGCAGCACAGATACGCAGTATTTT
TRBJ2-1	TRBD2	TRBV5-1	.	CASSVRLAGGQQQFF	TGCGCCAGCAGCGTAAGACTAGCGGGGGGTCAACAGCAGTTCTTC
TRBJ2-1	TRBD2	TRBV27	.	CASSLWLGTSGYNEQFF	TGTGCCAGCAGTTTATGGTTAGGGACTAGCGGATACAATGAGCAGTTCTTC
TRBJ2-5	TRBD2	TRBV5-1	.	CASAAGQYQETQYF	TGCGCCAGCGCAGCGGGGCAGTACCAAGAGACCCAGTACTTC
TRBJ2-1	TRBD2	TRBV5-1	once	CASSLWVGGLVPSNEQFF	TGCGCCAGCAGCTTGTGGGTAGGGGGACTAGTCCCCTCCAATGAGCAGTTCTTC
TRBJ1-6	.	TRBV7-9	.	CASNSRAQGLYNSPLHF	TGTGCCAGCAACTCGAGGGCACAGGGCCTCTATAATTCACCCCTCCACTTT
TRBJ2-3	TRBD2	TRBV9	.	CASSLRRLAGGPDTQYF	TGTGCCAGCAGCCTCAGGAGGCTAGCGGGAGGGCCAGATACGCAGTATTTT
TRBJ2-5	.	TRBV7-9	.	CASSETQETQYF	TGTGCCAGCAGCGAGACGCAGGAGACCCAGTACTTC
TRBJ2-7	.	TRBV10-3	.	CAISESVGEQYF	TGTGCCATCAGTGAAAGCGTGGGCGAGCAGTACTTC
TRBJ2-3	.	TRBV6-5	.	CASRPGHPGDTQYF	TGTGCCAGCAGGCCGGGACACCCCGGAGATACGCAGTATTTT